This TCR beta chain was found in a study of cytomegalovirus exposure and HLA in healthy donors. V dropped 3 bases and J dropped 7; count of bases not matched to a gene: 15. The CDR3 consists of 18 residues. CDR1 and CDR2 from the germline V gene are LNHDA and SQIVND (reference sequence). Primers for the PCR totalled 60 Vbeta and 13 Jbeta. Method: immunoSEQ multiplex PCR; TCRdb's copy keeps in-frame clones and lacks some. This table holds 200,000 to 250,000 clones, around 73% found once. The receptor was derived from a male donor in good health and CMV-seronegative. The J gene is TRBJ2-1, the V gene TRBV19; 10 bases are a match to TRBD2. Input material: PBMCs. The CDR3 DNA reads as TGTGCCAGTAGTATTCCTCACGGGGGCGGACTAGCGGAGAATGAGCAGTTCTTC. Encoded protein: CASSIPHGGGLAENEQFF.